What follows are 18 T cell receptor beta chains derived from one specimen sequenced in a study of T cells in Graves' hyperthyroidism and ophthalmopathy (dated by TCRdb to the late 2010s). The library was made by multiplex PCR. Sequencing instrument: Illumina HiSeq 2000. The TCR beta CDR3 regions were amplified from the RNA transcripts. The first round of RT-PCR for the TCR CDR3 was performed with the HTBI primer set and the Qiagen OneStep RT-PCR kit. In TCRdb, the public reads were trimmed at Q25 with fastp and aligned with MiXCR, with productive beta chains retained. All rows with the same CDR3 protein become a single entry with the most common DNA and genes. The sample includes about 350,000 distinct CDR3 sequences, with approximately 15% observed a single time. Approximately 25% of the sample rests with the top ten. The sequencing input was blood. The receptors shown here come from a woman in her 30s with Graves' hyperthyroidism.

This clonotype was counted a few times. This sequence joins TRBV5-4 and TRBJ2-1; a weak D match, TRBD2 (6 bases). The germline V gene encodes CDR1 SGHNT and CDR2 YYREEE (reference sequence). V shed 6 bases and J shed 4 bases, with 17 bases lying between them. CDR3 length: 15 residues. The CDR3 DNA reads TGTGCCAGCACTCCGCGGGGTATACAATACAATGAGCAGTTCTTC. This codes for CASTPRGIQYNEQFF.

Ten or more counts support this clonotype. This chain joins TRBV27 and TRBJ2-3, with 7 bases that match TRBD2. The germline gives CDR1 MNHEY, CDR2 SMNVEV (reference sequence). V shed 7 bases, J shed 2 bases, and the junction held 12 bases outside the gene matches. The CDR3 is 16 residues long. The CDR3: CASIPLSGISTDTQYF. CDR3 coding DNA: TGTGCCAGCATCCCCCTCAGCGGGATCTCCACAGATACGCAGTATTTT.

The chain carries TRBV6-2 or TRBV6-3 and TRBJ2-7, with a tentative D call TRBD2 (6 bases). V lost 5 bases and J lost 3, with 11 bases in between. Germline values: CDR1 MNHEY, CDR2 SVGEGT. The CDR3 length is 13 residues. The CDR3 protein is CASSTGTYYEQYF. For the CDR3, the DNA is TGTGCCAGCAGTACCGGGACTTACTACGAGCAGTACTTC.

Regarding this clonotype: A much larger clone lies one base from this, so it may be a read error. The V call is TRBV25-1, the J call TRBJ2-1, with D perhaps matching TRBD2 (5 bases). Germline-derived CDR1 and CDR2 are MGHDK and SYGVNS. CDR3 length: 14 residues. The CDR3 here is CASSEREPYNERFF. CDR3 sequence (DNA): TGTGCCAGCAGTGAACGGGAACCCTACAATGAGCGGTTCTTC.

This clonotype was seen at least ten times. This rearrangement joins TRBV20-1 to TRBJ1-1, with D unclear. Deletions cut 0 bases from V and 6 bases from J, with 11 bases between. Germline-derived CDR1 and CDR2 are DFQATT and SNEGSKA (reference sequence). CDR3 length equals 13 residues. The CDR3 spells CSARDPGLSEAFF. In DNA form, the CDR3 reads TGCAGTGCTAGAGATCCTGGGCTATCTGAAGCTTTCTTT.

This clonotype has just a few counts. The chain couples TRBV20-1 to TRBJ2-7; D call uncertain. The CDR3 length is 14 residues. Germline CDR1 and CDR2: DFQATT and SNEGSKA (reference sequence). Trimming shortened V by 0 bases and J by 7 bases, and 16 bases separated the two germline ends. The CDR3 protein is CSARELKGLLEQYF. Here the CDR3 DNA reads TGCAGTGCTAGAGAGTTAAAGGGCCTCCTGGAGCAGTACTTC.

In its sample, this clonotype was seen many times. CDR3 in amino acids: CASSVDSEGRDTQYF. CDR3 sequence (DNA): TGTGCCAGCAGTGTCGATAGCGAAGGTAGAGATACGCAGTATTTT. The V call is TRBV2, the J call TRBJ2-3, with D tentatively TRBD2 (5 bases). V was trimmed by 4 bases and J by 5 bases, leaving 16 bases between them. From germline, CDR1 is SNHLY and CDR2 FYNNEI. The CDR3 totals 15 residues.

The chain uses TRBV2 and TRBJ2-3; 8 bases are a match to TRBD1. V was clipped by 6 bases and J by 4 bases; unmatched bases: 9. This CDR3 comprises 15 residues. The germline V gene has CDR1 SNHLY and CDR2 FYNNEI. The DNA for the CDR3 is TGTGCCAGCAGGAAGACAGGGGTCCAGGCAGATACGCAGTATTTT. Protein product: CASRKTGVQADTQYF. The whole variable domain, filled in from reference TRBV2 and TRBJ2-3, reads EPEVTQTPSHQVTQMGQEVILRCVPISNHLYFYWYRQILGQKVEFLVSFYNNEISEKSEIFDDQFSVERPDGSNFTLKIRSTKLEDSAMYFCASRKTGVQADTQYFGPGTRLTVL.

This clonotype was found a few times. The CDR3 is CASTLLGFSDTQYF. The CDR3 nucleotides are TGTGCCAGCACCCTTCTTGGTTTCTCAGATACGCAGTATTTT. The chain has TRBV11-2 and TRBJ2-3; no firm D call. The CDR3 is 14 amino acids. CDR1 is SGHAT, CDR2 FQNNGV, per germline. Trimming took off 7 bases at V and 4 bases at J, with 15 bases between the two ends.

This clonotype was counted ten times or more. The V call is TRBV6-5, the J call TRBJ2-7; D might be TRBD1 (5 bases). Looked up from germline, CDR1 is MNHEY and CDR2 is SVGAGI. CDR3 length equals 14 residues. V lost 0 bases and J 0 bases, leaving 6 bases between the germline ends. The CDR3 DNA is TGTGCCAGCAGTTACTCCAGGGACTCCTACGAGCAGTACTTC. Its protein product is CASSYSRDSYEQYF.

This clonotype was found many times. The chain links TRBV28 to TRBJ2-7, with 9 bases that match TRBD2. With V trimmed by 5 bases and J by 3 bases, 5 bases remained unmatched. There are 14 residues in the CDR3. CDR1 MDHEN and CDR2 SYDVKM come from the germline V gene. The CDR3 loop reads CASSPSGRFYEQYF. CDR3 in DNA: TGTGCCAGCAGTCCCAGCGGGAGGTTCTACGAGCAGTACTTC.

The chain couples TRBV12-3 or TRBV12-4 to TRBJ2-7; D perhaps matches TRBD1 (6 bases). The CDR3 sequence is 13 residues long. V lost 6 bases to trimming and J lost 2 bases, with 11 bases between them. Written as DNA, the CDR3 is TGTGCCAGCAGACCAGGGGTCACCTACGAGCAGTACTTC. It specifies CASRPGVTYEQYF.

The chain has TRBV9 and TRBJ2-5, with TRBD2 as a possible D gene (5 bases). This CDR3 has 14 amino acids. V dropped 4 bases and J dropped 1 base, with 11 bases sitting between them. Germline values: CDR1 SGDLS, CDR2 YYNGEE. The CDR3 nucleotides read TGTGCCAGCAGCCCTGGGAGAATCCAAGAGACCCAGTACTTC. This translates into CASSPGRIQETQYF.

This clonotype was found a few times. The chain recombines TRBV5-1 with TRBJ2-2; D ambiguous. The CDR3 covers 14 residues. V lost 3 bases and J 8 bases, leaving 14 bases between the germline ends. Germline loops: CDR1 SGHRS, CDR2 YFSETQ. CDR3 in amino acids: CASSWNTRTGELFF. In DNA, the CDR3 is TGCGCCAGCAGCTGGAATACTCGGACGGGGGAGCTGTTTTTT.

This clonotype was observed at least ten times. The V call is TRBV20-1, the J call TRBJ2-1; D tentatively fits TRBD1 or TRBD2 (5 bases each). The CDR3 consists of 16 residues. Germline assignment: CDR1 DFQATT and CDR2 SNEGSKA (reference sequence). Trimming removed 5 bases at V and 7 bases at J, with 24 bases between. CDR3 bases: TGCAGTGCTCACCCTTCGGGACCAGTGGCCGAGAATGAGCAGTTCTTC. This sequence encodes CSAHPSGPVAENEQFF.

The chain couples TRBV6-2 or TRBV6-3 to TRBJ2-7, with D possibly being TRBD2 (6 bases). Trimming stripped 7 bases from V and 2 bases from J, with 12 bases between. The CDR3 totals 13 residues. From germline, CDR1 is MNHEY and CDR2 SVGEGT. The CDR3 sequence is CASKRGSAYEQYF. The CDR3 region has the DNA TGTGCCAGCAAACGGGGGAGTGCCTACGAGCAGTACTTC.

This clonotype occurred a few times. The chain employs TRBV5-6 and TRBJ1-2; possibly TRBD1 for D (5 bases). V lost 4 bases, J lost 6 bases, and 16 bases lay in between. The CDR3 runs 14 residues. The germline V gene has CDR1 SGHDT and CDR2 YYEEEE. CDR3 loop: CASSTGGKSHGYTF. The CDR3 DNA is TGTGCCAGCAGCACCGGGGGGAAGAGTCATGGCTACACCTTC.

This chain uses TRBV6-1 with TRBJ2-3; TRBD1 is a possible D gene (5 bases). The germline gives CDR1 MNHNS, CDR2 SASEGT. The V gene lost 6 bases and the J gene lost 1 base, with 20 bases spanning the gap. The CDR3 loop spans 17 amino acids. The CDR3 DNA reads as TGTGCCAGCAGCCCAAGACCAGCAGGGTGGGGCACAGATACGCAGTATTTT. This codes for CASSPRPAGWGTDTQYF.